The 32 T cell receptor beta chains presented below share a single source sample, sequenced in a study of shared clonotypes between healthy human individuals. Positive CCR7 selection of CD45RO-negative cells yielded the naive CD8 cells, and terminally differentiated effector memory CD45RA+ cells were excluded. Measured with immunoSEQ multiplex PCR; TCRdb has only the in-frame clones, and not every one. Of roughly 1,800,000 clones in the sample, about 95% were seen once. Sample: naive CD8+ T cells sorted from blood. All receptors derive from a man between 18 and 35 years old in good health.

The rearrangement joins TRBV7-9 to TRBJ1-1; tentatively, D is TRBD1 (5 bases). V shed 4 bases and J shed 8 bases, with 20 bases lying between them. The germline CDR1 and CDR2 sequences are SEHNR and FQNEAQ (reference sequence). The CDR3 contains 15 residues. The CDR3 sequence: CASSSPGTANMEAFF. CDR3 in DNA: TGTGCCAGCAGCTCCCCCGGGACTGCCAATATGGAAGCTTTCTTT.

The DNA for the CDR3 is TGTGCCAGCAGTCGGACCGCCTACGAGCAGTACTTC. It yields the protein CASSRTAYEQYF. The chain is built from TRBV2 and TRBJ2-7, with unresolved D. Germline V gene data show CDR1 as SNHLY and CDR2 as FYNNEI. This CDR3 has 12 residues. Deletions cut 5 bases from V and 2 bases from J, with 7 bases between.

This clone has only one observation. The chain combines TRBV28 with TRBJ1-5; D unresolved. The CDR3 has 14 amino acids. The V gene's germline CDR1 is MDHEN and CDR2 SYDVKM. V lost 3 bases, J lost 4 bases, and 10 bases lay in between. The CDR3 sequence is CASSFILGNQPQHF. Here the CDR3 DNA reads TGTGCCAGCAGTTTTATCTTGGGGAATCAGCCCCAGCATTTT.

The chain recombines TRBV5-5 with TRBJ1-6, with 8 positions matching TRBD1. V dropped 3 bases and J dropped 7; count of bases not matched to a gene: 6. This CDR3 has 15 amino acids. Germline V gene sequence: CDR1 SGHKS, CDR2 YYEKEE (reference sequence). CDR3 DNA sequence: TGTGCCAGCAGCTATGACAGGGGAGAGAATTCACCCCTCCACTTT. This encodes CASSYDRGENSPLHF.

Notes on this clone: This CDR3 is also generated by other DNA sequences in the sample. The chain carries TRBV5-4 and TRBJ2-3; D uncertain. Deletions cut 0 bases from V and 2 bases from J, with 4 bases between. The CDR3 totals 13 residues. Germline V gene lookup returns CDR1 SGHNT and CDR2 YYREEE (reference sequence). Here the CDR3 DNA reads TGTGCCAGCAGCTTGGGACTCACAGATACGCAGTATTTT. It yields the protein CASSLGLTDTQYF.

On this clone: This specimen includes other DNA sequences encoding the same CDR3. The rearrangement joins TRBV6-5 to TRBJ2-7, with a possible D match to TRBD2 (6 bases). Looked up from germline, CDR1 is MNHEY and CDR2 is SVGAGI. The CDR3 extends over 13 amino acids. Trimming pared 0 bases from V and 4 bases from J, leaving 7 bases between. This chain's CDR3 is CASSYSGTYEQYF. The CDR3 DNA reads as TGTGCCAGCAGTTACTCGGGGACTTACGAGCAGTACTTC.

CDR3 coding DNA: TGTGCCAGCAGTTACCGAGACAGTTCCAGGGAGACCCAGTACTTC. Its translation: CASSYRDSSRETQYF. This sequence joins TRBV6-5 and TRBJ2-5; a possible D gene is TRBD1 (5 bases). CDR1 and CDR2 (germline): MNHEY, SVGAGI. The CDR3 has 15 residues. Deletions cut 2 bases from V and 5 bases from J, with 15 bases between.

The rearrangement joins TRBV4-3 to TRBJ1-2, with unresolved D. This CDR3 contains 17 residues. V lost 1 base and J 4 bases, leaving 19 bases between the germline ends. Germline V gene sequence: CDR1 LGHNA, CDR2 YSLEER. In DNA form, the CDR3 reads TGCGCCAGCAGCCAAGTCTTCGACGCGGCACTTTCCTATGGCTACACCTTC. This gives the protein CASSQVFDAALSYGYTF.

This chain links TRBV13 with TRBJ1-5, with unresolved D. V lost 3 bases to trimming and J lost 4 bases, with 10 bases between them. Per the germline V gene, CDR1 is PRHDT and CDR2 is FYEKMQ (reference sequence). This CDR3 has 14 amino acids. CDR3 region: CASSFRAHNQPQHF. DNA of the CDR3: TGTGCCAGCAGCTTCCGGGCCCATAATCAGCCCCAGCATTTT. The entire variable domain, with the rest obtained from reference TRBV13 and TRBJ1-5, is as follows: AAGVIQSPRHLIKEKRETATLKCYPIPRHDTVYWYQQGPGQDPQFLISFYEKMQSDKGSIPDRFSAQQFSDYHSELNMSSLELGDSALYFCASSFRAHNQPQHFGDGTRLSIL.

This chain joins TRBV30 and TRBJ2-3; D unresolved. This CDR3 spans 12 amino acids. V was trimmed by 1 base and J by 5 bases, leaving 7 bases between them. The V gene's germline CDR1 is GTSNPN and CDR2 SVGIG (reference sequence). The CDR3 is CAWSDMGDTQYF. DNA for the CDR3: TGTGCCTGGAGTGACATGGGAGATACGCAGTATTTT.

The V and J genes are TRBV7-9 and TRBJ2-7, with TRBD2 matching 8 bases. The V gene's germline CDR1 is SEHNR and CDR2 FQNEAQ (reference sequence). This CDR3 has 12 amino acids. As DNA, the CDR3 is TGTGCTGGGGGACTAGAAGGGGACGAGCAGTACTTC. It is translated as CAGGLEGDEQYF.

The CDR3 spells CAWVVGYNEQFF. The CDR3 region has the DNA TGTGCCTGGGTGGTGGGCTACAATGAGCAGTTCTTC. The chain combines TRBV30 with TRBJ2-1; D is undetermined. Germline CDR1 reads GTSNPN; CDR2 reads SVGIG (reference sequence). The CDR3 length is 12 residues. The V and J ends lost 5 bases and 3 bases respectively, with 8 bases between them.

CDR3 protein: CASSLVADGDYGYTF. In DNA, the CDR3 is TGTGCCAGCAGCTTAGTGGCGGACGGGGACTATGGCTACACCTTC. V and J are TRBV7-8 and TRBJ1-2; D ambiguous. The CDR3 spans 15 residues. The V end lost 1 base, the J end lost 3 bases, and 12 bases lay between the germline ends. The germline V gene encodes CDR1 SGHVS and CDR2 FQNEAQ.

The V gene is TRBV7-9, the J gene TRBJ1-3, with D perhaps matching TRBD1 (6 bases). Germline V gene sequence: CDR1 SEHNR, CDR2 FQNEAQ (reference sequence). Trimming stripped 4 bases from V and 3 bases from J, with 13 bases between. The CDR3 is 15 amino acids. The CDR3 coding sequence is TGTGCCAGCAGCTCAAACCGGGACAATGGAAACACCATATATTTT. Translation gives CASSSNRDNGNTIYF.

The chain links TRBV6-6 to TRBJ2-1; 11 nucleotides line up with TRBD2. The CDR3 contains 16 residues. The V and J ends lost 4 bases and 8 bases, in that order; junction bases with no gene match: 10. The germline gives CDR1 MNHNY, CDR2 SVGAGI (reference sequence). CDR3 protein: CASSFLAGGPLDEQFF. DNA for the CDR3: TGTGCCAGCAGTTTCCTAGCGGGAGGACCGCTGGATGAGCAGTTCTTC.

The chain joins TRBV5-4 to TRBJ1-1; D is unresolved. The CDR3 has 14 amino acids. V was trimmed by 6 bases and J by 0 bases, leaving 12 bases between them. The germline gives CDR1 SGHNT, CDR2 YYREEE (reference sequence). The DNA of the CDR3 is TGTGCCAGCATCCCCGATGCCATGAACACTGAAGCTTTCTTT. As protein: CASIPDAMNTEAFF.

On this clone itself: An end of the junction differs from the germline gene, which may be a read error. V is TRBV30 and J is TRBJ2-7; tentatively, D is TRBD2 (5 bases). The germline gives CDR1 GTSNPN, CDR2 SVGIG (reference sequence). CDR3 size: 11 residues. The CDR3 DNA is TGTGCCTGGAGTGTACCTAGCTACACGAAATTC. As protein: CAWSVPSYTKF.

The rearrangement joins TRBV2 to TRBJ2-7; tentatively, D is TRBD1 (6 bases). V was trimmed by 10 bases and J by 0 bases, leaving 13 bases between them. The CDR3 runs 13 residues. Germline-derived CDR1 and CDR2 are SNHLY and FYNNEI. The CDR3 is CAIQGQSSYEQYF. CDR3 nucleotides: TGTGCCATCCAGGGGCAAAGCTCCTACGAGCAGTACTTC.

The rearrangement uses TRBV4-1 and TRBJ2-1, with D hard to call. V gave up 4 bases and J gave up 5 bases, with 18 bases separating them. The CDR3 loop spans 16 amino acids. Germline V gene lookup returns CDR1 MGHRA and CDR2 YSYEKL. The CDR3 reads CASSPPPGLVNNEQFF. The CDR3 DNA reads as TGCGCCAGCAGCCCCCCGCCCGGTTTGGTAAACAATGAGCAGTTCTTC.

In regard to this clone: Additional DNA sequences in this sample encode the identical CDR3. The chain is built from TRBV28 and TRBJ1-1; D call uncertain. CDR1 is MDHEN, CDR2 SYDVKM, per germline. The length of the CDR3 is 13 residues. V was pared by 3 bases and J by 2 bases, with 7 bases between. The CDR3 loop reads CASSFMENTEAFF. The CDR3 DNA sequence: TGTGCCAGCAGTTTTATGGAAAACACTGAAGCTTTCTTT.

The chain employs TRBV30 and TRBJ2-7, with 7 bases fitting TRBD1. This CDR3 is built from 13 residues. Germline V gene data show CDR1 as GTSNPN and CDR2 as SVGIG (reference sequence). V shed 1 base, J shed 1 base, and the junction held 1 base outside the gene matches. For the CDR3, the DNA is TGTGCCTGGAGTGGGGGACAGTCCTACGAGCAGTACTTC. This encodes CAWSGGQSYEQYF.

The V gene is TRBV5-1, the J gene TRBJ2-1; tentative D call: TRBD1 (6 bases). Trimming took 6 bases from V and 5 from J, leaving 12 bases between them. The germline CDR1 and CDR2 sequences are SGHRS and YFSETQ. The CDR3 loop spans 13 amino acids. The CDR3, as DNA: TGCGCCAGCACTCAGGGGAACGACAATGAGCAGTTCTTC. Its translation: CASTQGNDNEQFF.

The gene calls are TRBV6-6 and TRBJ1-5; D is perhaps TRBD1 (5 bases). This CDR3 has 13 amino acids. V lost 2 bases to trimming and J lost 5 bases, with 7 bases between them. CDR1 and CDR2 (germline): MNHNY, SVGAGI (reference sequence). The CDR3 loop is CASSYQGYQPQHF. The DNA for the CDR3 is TGTGCCAGCAGTTACCAGGGCTATCAGCCCCAGCATTTT.

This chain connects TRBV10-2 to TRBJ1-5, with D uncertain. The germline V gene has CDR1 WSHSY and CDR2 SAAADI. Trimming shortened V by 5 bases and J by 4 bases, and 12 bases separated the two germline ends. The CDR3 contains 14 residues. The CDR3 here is CASSPTDDNQPQHF. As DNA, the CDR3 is TGCGCCAGCAGTCCGACCGACGATAATCAGCCCCAGCATTTT.

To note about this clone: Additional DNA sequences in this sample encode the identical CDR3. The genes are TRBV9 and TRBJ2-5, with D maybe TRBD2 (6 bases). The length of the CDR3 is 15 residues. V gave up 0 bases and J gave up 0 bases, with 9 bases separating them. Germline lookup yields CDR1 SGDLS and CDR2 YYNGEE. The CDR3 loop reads CASSVVPGDQETQYF. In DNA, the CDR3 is TGTGCCAGCAGCGTAGTCCCGGGGGACCAAGAGACCCAGTACTTC.

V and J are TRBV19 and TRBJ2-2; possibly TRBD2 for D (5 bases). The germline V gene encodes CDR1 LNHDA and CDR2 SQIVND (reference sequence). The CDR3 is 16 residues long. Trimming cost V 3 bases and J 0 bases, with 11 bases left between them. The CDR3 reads CASSITRGANTGELFF. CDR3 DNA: TGTGCCAGTAGTATCACTCGGGGTGCGAACACCGGGGAGCTGTTTTTT.

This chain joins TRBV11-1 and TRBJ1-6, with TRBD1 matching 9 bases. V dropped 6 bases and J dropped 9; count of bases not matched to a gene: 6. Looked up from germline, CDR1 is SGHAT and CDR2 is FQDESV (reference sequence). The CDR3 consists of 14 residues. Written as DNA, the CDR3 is TGTGCCAGCAGTTGGGGACAGGGAGGTTCACCCCTCCACTTT. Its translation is CASSWGQGGSPLHF. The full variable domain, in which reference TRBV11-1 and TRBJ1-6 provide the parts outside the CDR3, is EAEVAQSPRYKITEKSQAVAFWCDPISGHATLYWYRQILGQGPELLVQFQDESVVDDSQLPKDRFSAERLKGVDSTLKIQPAELGDSAMYLCASSWGQGGSPLHFGNGTRLTVT.

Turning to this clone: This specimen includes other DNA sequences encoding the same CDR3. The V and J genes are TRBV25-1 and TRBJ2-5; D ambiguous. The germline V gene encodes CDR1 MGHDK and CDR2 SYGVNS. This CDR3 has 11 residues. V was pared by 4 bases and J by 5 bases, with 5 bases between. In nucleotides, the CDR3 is TGTGCCAGCAGTGGGGTGGAGACCCAGTACTTC. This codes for CASSGVETQYF.

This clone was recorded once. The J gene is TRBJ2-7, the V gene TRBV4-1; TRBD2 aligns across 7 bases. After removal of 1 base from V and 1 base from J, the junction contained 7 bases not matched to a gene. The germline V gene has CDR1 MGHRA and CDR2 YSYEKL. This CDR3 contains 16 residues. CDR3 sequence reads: CASSQGAGATSYEQYF. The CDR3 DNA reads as TGCGCCAGCAGCCAAGGGGCGGGAGCCACATCCTACGAGCAGTACTTC.

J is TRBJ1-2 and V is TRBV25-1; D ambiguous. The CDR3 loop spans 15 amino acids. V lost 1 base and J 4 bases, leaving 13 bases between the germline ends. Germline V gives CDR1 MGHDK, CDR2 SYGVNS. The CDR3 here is CASSESTANIYGYTF. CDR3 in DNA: TGTGCCAGCAGTGAATCAACAGCCAACATCTATGGCTACACCTTC.

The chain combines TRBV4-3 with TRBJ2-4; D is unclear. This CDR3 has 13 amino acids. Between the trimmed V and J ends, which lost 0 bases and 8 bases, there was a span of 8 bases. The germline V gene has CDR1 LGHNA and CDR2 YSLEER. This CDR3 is CASSQERSYIQYF. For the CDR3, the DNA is TGCGCCAGCAGCCAAGAGCGTTCGTACATTCAGTACTTC.

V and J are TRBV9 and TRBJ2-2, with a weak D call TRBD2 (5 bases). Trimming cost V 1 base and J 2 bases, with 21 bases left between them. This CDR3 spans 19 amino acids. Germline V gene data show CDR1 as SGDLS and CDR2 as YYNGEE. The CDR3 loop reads CASSVLWTSGLGNTGELFF. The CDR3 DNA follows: TGTGCCAGCAGCGTACTTTGGACCTCGGGGTTGGGTAACACCGGGGAGCTGTTTTTT. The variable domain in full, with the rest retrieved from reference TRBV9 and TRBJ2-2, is DSGVTQTPKHLITATGQRVTLRCSPRSGDLSVYWYQQSLDQGLQFLIQYYNGEERAKGNILERFSAQQFPDLHSELNLSSLELGDSALYFCASSVLWTSGLGNTGELFFGEGSRLTVL.